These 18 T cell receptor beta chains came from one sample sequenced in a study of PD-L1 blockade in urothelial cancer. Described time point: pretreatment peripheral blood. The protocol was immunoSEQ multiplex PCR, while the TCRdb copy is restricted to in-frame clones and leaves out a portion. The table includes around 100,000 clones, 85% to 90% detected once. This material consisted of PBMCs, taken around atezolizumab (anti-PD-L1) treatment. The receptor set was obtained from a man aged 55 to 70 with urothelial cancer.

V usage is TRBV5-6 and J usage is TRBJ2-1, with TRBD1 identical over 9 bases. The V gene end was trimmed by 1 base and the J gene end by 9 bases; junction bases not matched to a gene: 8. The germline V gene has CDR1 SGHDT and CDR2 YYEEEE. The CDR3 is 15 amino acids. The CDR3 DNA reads TGTGCCAGCAGCTTGTTGGGACAGGGTTTTGGTGAGCAGTTCTTC. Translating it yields CASSLLGQGFGEQFF.

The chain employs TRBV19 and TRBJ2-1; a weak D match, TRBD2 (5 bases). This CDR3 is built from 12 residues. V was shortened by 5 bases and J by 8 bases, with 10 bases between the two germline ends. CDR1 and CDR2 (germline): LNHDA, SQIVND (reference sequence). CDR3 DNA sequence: TGTGCCAGTAGTTACGGGGTTGATGAGCAGTTCTTC. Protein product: CASSYGVDEQFF.

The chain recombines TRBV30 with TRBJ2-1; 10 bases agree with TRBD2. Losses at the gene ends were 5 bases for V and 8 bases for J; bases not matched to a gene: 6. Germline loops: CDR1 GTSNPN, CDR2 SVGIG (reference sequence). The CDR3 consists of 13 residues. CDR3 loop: CAWGLAVSYEQFF. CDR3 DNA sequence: TGTGCCTGGGGACTAGCGGTCTCGTATGAGCAGTTCTTC.

CDR3 bases: TGTGCCAGCAGTTTAGAGGGGGGGGGCCTCGCCGGGGAGCTGTTTTTT. This encodes CASSLEGGGLAGELFF. The chain links TRBV7-3 to TRBJ2-2; D is possibly TRBD2 (7 bases). Germline CDR1 is SGHTA and CDR2 is FQGTGA. CDR3 size: 16 residues. Deletions cut 6 bases from V and 6 bases from J, with 20 bases between.

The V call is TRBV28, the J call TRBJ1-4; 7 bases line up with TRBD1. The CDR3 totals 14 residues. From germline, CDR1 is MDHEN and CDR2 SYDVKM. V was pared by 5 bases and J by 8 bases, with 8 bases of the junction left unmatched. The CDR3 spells CASSLGLGGEKLFF. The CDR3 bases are TGTGCCAGCAGTCTGGGTCTAGGGGGCGAAAAACTGTTTTTT.

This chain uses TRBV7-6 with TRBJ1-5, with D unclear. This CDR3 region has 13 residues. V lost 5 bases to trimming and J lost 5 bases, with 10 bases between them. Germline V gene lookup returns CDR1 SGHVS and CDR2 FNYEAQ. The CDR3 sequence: CASSRTRDQPQHF. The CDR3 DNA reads TGTGCCAGCAGCCGGACTAGGGATCAGCCCCAGCATTTT.

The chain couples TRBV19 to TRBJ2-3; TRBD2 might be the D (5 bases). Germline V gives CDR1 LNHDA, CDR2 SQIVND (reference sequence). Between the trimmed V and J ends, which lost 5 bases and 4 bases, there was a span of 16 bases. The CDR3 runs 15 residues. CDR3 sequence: CASSDGIKNPDTQYF. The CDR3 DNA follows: TGTGCCAGTAGTGACGGGATCAAGAATCCAGATACGCAGTATTTT.

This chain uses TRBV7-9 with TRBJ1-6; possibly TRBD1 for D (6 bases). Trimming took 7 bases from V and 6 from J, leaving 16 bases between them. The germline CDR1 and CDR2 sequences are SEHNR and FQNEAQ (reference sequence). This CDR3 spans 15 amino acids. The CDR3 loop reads CASNSSGQSNSPLHF. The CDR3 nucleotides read TGTGCCAGCAACTCCTCAGGACAGTCTAATTCACCCCTCCACTTT. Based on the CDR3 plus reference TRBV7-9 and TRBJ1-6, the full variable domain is DTGVSQNPRHKITKRGQNVTFRCDPISEHNRLYWYRQTLGQGPEFLTYFQNEAQLEKSRLLSDRFSAERPKGSFSTLEIQRTEQGDSAMYLCASNSSGQSNSPLHFGNGTRLTVT.

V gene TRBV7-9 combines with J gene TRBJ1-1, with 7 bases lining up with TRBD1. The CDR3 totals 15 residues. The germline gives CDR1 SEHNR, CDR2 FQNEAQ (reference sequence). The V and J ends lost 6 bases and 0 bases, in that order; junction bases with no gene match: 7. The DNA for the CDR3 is TGTGCCAGCAGGACTGGGGACAGAATGAACACTGAAGCTTTCTTT. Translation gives CASRTGDRMNTEAFF.

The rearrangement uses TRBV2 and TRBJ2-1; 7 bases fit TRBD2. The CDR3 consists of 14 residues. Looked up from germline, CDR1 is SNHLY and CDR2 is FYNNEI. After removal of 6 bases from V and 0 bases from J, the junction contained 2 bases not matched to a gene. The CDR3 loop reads CASRLASSYNEQFF. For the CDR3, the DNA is TGTGCCAGCAGACTAGCGAGCTCCTACAATGAGCAGTTCTTC.

The CDR3 DNA reads TGTGCCAGCAACCAGGGGAGGGCGTGGGACACTGAAGCTTTCTTT. This codes for CASNQGRAWDTEAFF. This rearrangement joins TRBV6-5 to TRBJ1-1; tentatively, D is TRBD1 (6 bases). CDR1 and CDR2 (germline): MNHEY, SVGAGI. V dropped 7 bases and J dropped 3 bases, with 18 bases sitting between them. The CDR3 totals 15 residues.

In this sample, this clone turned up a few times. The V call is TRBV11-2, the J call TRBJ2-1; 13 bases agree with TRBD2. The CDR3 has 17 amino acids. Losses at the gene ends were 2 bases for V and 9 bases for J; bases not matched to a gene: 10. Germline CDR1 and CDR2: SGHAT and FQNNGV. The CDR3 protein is CASSLLTSGGYGLEQFF. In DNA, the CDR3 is TGTGCCAGCAGCTTATTGACTAGCGGGGGGTACGGTCTTGAGCAGTTCTTC. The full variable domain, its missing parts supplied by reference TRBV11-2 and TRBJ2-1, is EAGVAQSPRYKIIEKRQSVAFWCNPISGHATLYWYQQILGQGPKLLIQFQNNGVVDDSQLPKDRFSAERLKGVDSTLKIQPAKLEDSAVYLCASSLLTSGGYGLEQFFGPGTRLTVL.

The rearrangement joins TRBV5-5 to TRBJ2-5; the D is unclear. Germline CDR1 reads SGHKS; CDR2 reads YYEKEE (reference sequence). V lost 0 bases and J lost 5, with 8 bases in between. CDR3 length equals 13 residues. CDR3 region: CASSLDKRETQYF. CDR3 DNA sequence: TGTGCCAGCAGCTTGGACAAGCGCGAGACCCAGTACTTC.

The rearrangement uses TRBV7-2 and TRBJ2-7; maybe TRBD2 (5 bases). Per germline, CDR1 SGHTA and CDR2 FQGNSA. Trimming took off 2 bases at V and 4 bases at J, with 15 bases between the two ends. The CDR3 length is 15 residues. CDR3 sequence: CASSLRSPGIYEQYF. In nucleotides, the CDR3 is TGTGCCAGCAGCTTACGCAGTCCCGGGATATACGAGCAGTACTTC. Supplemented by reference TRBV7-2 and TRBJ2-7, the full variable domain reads GAGVSQSPSNKVTEKGKDVELRCDPISGHTALYWYRQSLGQGLEFLIYFQGNSAPDKSGLPSDRFSAERTGGSVSTLTIQRTQQEDSAVYLCASSLRSPGIYEQYFGPGTRLTVT.

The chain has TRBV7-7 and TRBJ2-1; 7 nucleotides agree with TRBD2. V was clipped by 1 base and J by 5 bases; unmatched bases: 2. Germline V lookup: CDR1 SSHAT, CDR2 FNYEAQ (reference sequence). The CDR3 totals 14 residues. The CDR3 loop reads CASSLGGGDNEQFF. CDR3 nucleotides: TGTGCCAGCAGCTTAGGTGGGGGGGACAATGAGCAGTTCTTC.

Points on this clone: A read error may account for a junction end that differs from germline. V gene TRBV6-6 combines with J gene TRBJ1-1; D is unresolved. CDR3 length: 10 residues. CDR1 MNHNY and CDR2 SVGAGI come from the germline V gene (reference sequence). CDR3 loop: CAHGDTEAFF. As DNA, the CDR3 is TGCGCGCACGGGGACACTGAAGCTTTCTTT.

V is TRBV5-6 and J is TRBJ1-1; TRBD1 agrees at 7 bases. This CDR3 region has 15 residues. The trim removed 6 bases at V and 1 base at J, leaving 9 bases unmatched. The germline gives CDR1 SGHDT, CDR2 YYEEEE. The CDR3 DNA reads TGTGCCAGCACCGACAGGGACCGCGGGAACACTGAAGCTTTCTTT. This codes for CASTDRDRGNTEAFF.

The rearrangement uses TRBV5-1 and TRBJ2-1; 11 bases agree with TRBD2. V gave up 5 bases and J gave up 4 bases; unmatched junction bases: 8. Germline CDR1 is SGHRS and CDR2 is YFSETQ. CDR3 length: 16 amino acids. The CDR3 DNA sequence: TGCGCCAGCAGGGTAGCGGGAGGGCCAGCTTACAATGAGCAGTTCTTC. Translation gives CASRVAGGPAYNEQFF.